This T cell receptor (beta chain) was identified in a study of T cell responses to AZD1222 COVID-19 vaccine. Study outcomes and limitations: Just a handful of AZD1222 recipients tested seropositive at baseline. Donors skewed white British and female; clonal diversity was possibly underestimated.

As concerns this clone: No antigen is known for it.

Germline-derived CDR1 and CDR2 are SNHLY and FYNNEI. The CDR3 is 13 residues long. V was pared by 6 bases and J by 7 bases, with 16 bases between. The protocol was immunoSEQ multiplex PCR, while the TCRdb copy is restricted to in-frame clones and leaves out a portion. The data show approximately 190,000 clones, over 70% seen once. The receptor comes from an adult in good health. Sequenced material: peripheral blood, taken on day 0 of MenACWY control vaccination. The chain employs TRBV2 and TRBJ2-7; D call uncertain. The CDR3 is CASSPAFVGEQYF. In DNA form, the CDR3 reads TGTGCCAGCAGCCCCGCCTTCGTGGGGGAGCAGTACTTC. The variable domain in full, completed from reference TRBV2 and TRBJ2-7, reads EPEVTQTPSHQVTQMGQEVILRCVPISNHLYFYWYRQILGQKVEFLVSFYNNEISEKSEIFDDQFSVERPDGSNFTLKIRSTKLEDSAMYFCASSPAFVGEQYFGPGTRLTVT.